This T cell receptor (beta chain) emerged from a study of fetal regulatory T cell absence and autoimmunity (TCRdb year 2017). Regarding the complete study: Exocrine pancreas autoimmunity was seen in the IPEX patients without clinical diabetes. Paper-wide results and their limitations: Compared with cord blood, the pancreas TCR compartment showed significant oligoclonal enrichment, and some top clones were enriched more than 95-fold. TRB gene family usage was broadly similar between cord blood and pancreas, resembling published neonatal and adult repertoires. The oligoclonal enrichment was taken as support for antigen-driven autoimmunity in the pancreas before birth in IPEX syndrome.

The CDR3 goes from the cysteine to the phenylalanine over 11 residues. The entry retains the CDR3 DNA only, 33 bases that are in frame from base 1. Cut back by 6 bases and 6 bases, the V and J ends lie 8 bases apart. Sequences LGHNT (CDR1) and FRNRAP (CDR2) are obtained from the germline V gene. Concerning this clone itself: This clone's antigen is unknown. Qualities for individual bases were not recorded, and no much larger clone is one base off.

Repertoire sequencing was done on genomic DNA taken from frozen pancreas tissue. The DNeasy Blood and Tissue Kit was used to extract about 2-3.3 ug of genomic DNA from either umbilical cord blood or frozen pancreas. On the immunoSEQ human TCRbeta survey platform, a two-step multiplex PCR amplified and barcoded the TCRbeta CDR3 regions. Illumina instruments were used to sequence the libraries, and IgH from the same samples was sequenced in parallel. The published analysis was carried out like this. To remove PCR and sequencing errors, raw reads were filtered against the IMGT V, D, J definitions and then binned using a nearest-neighbor algorithm. Clones were defined as identical nucleotide sequences, and differential abundance between tissues was assessed by per-clone Fisher exact tests with a pFDR threshold of p<0.01. Clones whose frequencies were too low for statistical inference were excluded by a minimum inclusion filter of 10 in either sample. The immunoSEQ Analyzer was used for pairwise clonal comparisons, and IMGT tools were used to assess gene family usage. Sourced from immuneACCESS, this table was stored by TCRdb with only in-frame sequences that have V and J called. A share of the clones is absent; for the studies checked, an unresolved V gene accounts for under half, and the remainder has no known explanation. V and J calls and clone size are those listed in that table; D and trimming were worked out from the DNA. Here the sample has more than 90,000 clones; approximately 79% occur a single time. Clones ranked in the top ten supply 1.5% to 2% of the sample.

Sequencing was done on a sample of pancreas tissue. The receptor's source is a male donor with IPEX syndrome. The chain was built from TRBV12-5 and TRBJ1-1, with the D gene uncertain. The base sequence is TGTGCTAGTGGACCCTGGGCTGAAGCTTTCTTT. The translation is CASGPWAEAFF.